A selection of T cell receptor beta chains follows, all from one sample in a study of blood T cell repertoires in COVID-19. The data were produced by immunoSEQ multiplex PCR, yet TCRdb's version contains in-frame clones alone and is incomplete. Found here are 250,000 to 300,000 clones, 65% to 90% of them singletons; the top ten hold about 12%. The specimen was peripheral blood. The receptors derive from a woman in her 70s with COVID-19, enrolled during active disease. CDR3s include the opening cysteine and the closing phenylalanine or tryptophan. A D gene is named only where the DNA matches it firmly. Rows may omit the clone size; those that give it use once, few, many or a size class.

clone size	D gene	V gene	J gene	CDR3 protein	CDR3 DNA
NA	NA	TRBV11-2	TRBJ2-7	CASSLGTGSYEQYF	TGTGCCAGCAGCTTAGGCACAGGGTCCTACGAGCAGTACTTC
NA	TRBD2	TRBV5-1	TRBJ2-7	CASSPGTSGGYYEQYF	TGCGCCAGCAGCCCCGGGACTAGCGGGGGGTACTACGAGCAGTACTTC
NA	TRBD2	TRBV7-2	TRBJ2-3	CASSSVAGGTDTQYF	TGTGCCAGCAGCTCCGTAGCGGGGGGCACAGATACGCAGTATTTT
NA	NA	TRBV27	TRBJ2-5	CASSPGGRETQYF	TGTGCCAGCAGTCCGGGGGGCCGGGAGACCCAGTACTTC
NA	TRBD1	TRBV11-2	TRBJ1-2	CASSLPGTGYGYTF	TGTGCCAGCAGCCTCCCAGGGACAGGCTATGGCTACACCTTC
once	TRBD1	TRBV7-8	TRBJ1-5	CASSPGQGNQPQHF	TGTGCCAGCAGCCCAGGACAGGGCAATCAGCCCCAGCATTTT
NA	NA	TRBV9	TRBJ2-5	CASSVATSPETQYF	TGTGCCAGCAGCGTAGCTACGTCGCCAGAGACCCAGTACTTC
once	TRBD1	TRBV5-1	TRBJ1-4	CASSLVPGQGRDEKLFF	TGCGCCAGCAGCTTGGTCCCGGGACAGGGACGGGATGAAAAACTGTTTTTT
NA	NA	TRBV19	TRBJ2-1	CASHRLGGGPYNEQFF	TGTGCCAGTCACCGGTTAGGGGGGGGACCGTACAATGAGCAGTTCTTC
NA	NA	TRBV6-2/TRBV6-3	TRBJ1-1	CASSSLVLRGGGTEAFF	TGTGCCAGCAGTTCCCTCGTTCTCAGGGGAGGGGGCACTGAAGCTTTCTTT
once	NA	TRBV5-1	TRBJ1-6	CASSLEGTLVSSYNSPLHF	TGCGCCAGCAGCTTGGAAGGGACTCTCGTCAGCTCCTATAATTCACCCCTCCACTTT
few	NA	TRBV3-1/TRBV3-2	TRBJ1-4	CASSQGQVLNEKLFF	TGTGCCAGCAGCCAAGGACAGGTTCTTAATGAAAAACTGTTTTTT
once	TRBD1	TRBV29-1	TRBJ2-7	CSVGVTGGFEQYF	TGCAGCGTAGGAGTGACAGGGGGATTTGAGCAGTACTTC
NA	TRBD2	TRBV11-2	TRBJ2-6	CASSLAKLAGGYGANVLTF	TGTGCCAGCAGCTTAGCTAAACTAGCGGGGGGTTATGGGGCCAACGTCCTGACTTTC
NA	NA	TRBV28	TRBJ1-5	CASSGPAGGSNQPQHF	TGTGCCAGCAGCGGCCCCGCGGGAGGGAGCAATCAGCCCCAGCATTTT
NA	NA	TRBV5-1	TRBJ1-1	CASSLDRTTMNTEAFF	TGCGCCAGCAGCTTGGACCGCACTACAATGAACACTGAAGCTTTCTTT
NA	NA	TRBV7-9	TRBJ1-4	CASSTGRSNEKLFF	TGTGCCAGCAGCACAGGACGGTCTAATGAAAAACTGTTTTTT
NA	TRBD1	TRBV28	TRBJ2-7	CASSSSGTGDYEQYF	TGTGCCAGCAGTTCCTCCGGGACAGGGGACTACGAGCAGTACTTC
NA	TRBD1	TRBV30	TRBJ1-3	CAWSSKQGAGNTIYF	TGTGCCTGGAGCTCAAAACAGGGGGCTGGAAACACCATATATTTT
once	NA	TRBV4-1	TRBJ2-5	CASSRHVGETQYF	TGCGCCAGCAGCCGACACGTGGGAGAGACCCAGTACTTC
NA	TRBD2	TRBV6-4	TRBJ2-1	CASSGRTSGYNEQFF	TGTGCCAGCAGTGGAAGGACTAGCGGCTACAATGAGCAGTTCTTC
NA	NA	TRBV18	TRBJ1-6	CASSPNAQGSDSPLHF	TGTGCCAGCTCACCAAATGCACAGGGTTCGGATTCACCCCTCCACTTT
NA	TRBD1	TRBV9	TRBJ2-7	CASSIGDRGYEQYF	TGTGCCAGCAGCATAGGGGACAGGGGCTACGAGCAGTACTTC
NA	TRBD1	TRBV29-1	TRBJ1-1	CSVEGTGGGKAFF	TGCAGCGTTGAAGGGACAGGGGGCGGGAAAGCTTTCTTT
once	NA	TRBV27	TRBJ1-2	CASSLSRNNYGYTF	TGTGCCAGCAGTTTATCGCGCAACAACTATGGCTACACCTTC
NA	TRBD2	TRBV4-1	TRBJ2-1	CASSQAHLAVSYNEQFF	TGCGCCAGCAGCCAAGCCCATCTAGCGGTCTCCTACAATGAGCAGTTCTTC
NA	TRBD1	TRBV5-1	TRBJ1-1	CASSLGGQGMNTEAFF	TGCGCCAGCAGCTTAGGAGGACAGGGCATGAACACTGAAGCTTTCTTT
NA	NA	TRBV11-3	TRBJ1-1	CASSLGQEQEAFF	TGTGCCAGCAGCTTAGGTCAAGAGCAAGAAGCTTTCTTT
NA	NA	TRBV27	TRBJ2-7	CASSLRREGTYEQYF	TGTGCCAGCAGTTTAAGGCGGGAAGGAACGTACGAGCAGTACTTC
NA	NA	TRBV11-2	TRBJ1-1	CASSLQGLSDGTEAFF	TGTGCCAGCAGCCTTCAGGGACTATCAGACGGCACTGAAGCTTTCTTT
NA	TRBD1	TRBV28	TRBJ2-3	CASSGQGRTDTQYF	TGTGCCAGCAGTGGACAGGGGAGGACAGATACGCAGTATTTT